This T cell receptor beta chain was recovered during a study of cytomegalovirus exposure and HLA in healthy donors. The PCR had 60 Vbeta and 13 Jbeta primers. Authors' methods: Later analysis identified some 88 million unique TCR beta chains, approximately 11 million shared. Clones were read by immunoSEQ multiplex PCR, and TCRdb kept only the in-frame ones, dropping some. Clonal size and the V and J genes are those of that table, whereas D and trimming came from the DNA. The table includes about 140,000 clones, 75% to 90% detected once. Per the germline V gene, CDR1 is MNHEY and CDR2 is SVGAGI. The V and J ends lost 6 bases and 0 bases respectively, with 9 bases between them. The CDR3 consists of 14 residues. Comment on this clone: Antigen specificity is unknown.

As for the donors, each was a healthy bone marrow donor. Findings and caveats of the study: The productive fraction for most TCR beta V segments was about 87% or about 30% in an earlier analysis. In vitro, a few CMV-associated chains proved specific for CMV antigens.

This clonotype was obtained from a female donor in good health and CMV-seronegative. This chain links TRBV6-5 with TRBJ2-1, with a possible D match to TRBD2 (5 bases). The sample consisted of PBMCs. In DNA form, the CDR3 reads TGTGCCAGCAGCAGGACTCGCTCCTACAATGAGCAGTTCTTC. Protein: CASSRTRSYNEQFF.